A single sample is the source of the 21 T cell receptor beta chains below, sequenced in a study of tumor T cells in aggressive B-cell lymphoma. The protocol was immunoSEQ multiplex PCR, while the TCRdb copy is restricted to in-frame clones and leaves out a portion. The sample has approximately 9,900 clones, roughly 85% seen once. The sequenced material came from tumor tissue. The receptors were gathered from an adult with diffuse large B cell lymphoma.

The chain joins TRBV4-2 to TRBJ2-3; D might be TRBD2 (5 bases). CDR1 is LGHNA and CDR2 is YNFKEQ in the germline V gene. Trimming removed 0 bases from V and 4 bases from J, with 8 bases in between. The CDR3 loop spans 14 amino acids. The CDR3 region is CASSQDTAADTQYF. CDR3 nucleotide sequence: TGTGCCAGCAGCCAAGACACAGCGGCAGATACGCAGTATTTT.

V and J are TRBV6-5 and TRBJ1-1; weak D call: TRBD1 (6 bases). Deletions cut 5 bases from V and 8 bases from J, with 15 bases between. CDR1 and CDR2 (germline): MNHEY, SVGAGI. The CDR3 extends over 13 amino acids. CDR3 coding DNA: TGTGCCAGCAGTCCCGAGCGGGGGCGGGAAGCTTTCTTT. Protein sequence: CASSPERGREAFF.

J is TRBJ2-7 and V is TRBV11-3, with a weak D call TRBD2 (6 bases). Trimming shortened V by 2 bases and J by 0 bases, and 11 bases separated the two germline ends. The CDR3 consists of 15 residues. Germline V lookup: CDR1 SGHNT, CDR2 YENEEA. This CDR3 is CASSLHSGSSYEQYF. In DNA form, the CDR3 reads TGTGCCAGCAGCTTACATAGCGGAAGCTCCTACGAGCAGTACTTC.

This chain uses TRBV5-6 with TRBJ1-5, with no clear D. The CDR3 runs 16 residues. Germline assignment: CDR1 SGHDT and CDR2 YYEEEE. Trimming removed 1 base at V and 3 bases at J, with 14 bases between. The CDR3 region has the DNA TGTGCCAGCAGCTTGTCTGACTGGAGTTACAATCAGCCCCAGCATTTT. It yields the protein CASSLSDWSYNQPQHF. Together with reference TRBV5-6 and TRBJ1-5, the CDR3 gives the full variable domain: DAGVTQSPTHLIKTRGQQVTLRCSPKSGHDTVSWYQQALGQGPQFIFQYYEEEERQRGNFPDRFSGHQFPNYSSELNVNALLLGDSALYLCASSLSDWSYNQPQHFGDGTRLSIL.

CDR3 DNA: TGTGCCAGCAGCTTAGGACTCTCCCTCACAGATACGCAGTATTTT. It is translated as CASSLGLSLTDTQYF. V is TRBV11-3 and J is TRBJ2-3; no definite D call. Germline assignment: CDR1 SGHNT and CDR2 YENEEA. This CDR3 has 15 amino acids. With 1 base removed from V and 2 bases from J, the gap between germline ends came to 10 bases.

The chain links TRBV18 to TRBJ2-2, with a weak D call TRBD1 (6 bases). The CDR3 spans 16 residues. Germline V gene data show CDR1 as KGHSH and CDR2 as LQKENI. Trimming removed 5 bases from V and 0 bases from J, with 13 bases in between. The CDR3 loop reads CASSTLGQTNTGELFF. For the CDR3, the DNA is TGTGCCAGCTCAACCCTCGGACAGACGAACACCGGGGAGCTGTTTTTT.

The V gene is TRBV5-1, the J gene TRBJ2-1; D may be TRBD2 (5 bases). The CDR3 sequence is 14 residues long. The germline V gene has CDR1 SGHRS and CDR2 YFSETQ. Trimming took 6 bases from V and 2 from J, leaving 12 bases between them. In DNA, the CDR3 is TGCGCCAGCAAGAGCGGAGCCGCCTACAATGAGCAGTTCTTC. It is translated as CASKSGAAYNEQFF.

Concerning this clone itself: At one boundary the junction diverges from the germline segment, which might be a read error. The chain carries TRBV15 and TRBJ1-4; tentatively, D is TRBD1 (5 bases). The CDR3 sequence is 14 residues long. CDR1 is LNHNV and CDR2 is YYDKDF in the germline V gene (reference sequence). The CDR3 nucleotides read TGTGCCACCAGCAGAGTGGGGGGACCGTCGGGGATTGGTTTT. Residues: CATSRVGGPSGIGF.

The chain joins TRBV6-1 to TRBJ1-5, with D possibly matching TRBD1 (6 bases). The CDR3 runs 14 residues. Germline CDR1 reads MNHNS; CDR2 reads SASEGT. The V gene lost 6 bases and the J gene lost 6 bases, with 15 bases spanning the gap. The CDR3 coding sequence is TGTGCCAGCAGCCTCAACGTAGGGGGTCAGCCCCAGCATTTT. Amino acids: CASSLNVGGQPQHF.

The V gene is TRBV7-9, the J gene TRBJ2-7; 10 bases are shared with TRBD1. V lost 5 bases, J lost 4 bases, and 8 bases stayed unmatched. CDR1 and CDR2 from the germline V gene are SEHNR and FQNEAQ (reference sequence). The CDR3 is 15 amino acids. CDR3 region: CASSTDRGLGYEQYF. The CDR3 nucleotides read TGTGCCAGCAGCACCGACAGGGGGCTAGGATACGAGCAGTACTTC.

The CDR3 nucleotides read TGTGCCAGCAGTAGGCGTGCCGGGAACACAGATACGCAGTATTTT. It codes for CASSRRAGNTDTQYF. The chain uses TRBV27 and TRBJ2-3, with TRBD2 as a possible D gene (5 bases). The CDR3 extends over 15 amino acids. CDR1 is MNHEY, CDR2 SMNVEV, per germline (reference sequence). Trimming stripped 5 bases from V and 2 bases from J, with 14 bases between.

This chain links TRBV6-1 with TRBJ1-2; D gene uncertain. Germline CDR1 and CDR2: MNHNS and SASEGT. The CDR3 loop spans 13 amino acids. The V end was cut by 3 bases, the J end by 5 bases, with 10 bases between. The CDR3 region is CASSDWADYGYTF. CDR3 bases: TGTGCCAGCAGTGATTGGGCCGATTATGGCTACACCTTC.

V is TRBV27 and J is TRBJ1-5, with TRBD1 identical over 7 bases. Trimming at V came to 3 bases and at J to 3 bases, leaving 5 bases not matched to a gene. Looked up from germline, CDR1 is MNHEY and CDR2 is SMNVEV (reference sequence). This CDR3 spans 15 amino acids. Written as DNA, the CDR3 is TGTGCCAGCAGTTTGATAGGGGGCGTCAATCAGCCCCAGCATTTT. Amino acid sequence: CASSLIGGVNQPQHF.

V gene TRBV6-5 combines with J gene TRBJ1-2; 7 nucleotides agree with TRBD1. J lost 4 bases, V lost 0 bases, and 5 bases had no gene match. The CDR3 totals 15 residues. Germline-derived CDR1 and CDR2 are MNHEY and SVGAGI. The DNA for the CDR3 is TGTGCCAGCAGTTACTCGAAGGGGGCGGGCTATGGCTACACCTTC. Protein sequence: CASSYSKGAGYGYTF.

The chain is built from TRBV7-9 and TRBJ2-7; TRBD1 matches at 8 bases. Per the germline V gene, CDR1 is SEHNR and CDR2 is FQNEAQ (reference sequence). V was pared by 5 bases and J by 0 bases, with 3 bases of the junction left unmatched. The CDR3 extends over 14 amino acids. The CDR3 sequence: CASSRTGSSYEQYF. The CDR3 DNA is TGTGCCAGCAGCCGGACAGGGAGCTCCTACGAGCAGTACTTC.

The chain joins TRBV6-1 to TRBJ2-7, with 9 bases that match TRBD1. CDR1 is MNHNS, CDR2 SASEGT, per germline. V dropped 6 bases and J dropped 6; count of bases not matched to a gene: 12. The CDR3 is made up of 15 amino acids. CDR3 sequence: CASRGRDRVTLEQYF. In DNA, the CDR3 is TGTGCCAGCAGGGGGAGGGACAGGGTGACCCTCGAGCAGTACTTC.

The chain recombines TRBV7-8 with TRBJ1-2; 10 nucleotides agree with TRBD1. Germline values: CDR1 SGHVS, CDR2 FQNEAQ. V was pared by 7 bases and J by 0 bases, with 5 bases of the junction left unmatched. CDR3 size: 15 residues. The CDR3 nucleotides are TGTGCCAGCACCCTCGGGACAGGGGCTAACTATGGCTACACCTTC. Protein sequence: CASTLGTGANYGYTF. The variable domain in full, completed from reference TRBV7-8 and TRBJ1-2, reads GAGVSQSPRYKVAKRGQDVALRCDPISGHVSLFWYQQALGQGPEFLTYFQNEAQLDKSGLPSDRFFAERPEGSVSTLKIQRTQQEDSAVYLCASTLGTGANYGYTFGSGTRLTVV.

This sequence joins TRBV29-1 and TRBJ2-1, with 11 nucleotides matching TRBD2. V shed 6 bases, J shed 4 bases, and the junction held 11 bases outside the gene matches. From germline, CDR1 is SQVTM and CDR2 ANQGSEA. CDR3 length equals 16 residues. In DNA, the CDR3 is TGCAGCGTGGGGAGGCTAGCGGGAGGATCATACAATGAGCAGTTCTTC. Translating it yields CSVGRLAGGSYNEQFF.

CDR3 residues: CASSPGTGSYNEQFF. CDR3 coding DNA: TGCGCCAGCAGCCCGGGGACTGGCTCCTACAATGAGCAGTTCTTC. The chain has TRBV5-1 and TRBJ2-1; possibly TRBD2 for D (6 bases). This CDR3 has 15 residues. V dropped 4 bases and J dropped 0 bases, with 11 bases sitting between them. Germline V gives CDR1 SGHRS, CDR2 YFSETQ.

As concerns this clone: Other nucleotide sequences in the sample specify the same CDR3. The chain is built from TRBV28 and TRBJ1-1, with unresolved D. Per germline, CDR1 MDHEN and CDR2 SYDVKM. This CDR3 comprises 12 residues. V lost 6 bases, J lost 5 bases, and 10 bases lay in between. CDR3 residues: CASSSPLTEAFF. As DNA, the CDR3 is TGTGCCAGCAGCTCCCCCCTAACTGAAGCTTTCTTT.

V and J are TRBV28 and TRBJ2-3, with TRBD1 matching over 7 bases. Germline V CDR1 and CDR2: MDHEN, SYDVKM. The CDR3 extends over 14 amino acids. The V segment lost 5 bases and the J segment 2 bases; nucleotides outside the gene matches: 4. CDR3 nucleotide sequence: TGTGCCAGCAGTATACAGGGGTACACAGATACGCAGTATTTT. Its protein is CASSIQGYTDTQYF.